Listed below are T cell receptor beta chains from one sample, sequenced in a study of T-cell memory formation after mild COVID-19. TCRdb itself ran the 5' RACE reads through MiXCR, one entry per CDR3 protein. The repertoire consists of around 260,000 distinct CDR3 sequences, with roughly 17% occurring once and the leading ten covering 22%. The sample taken for sequencing was PBMCs or a T cell subset sorted from them (not recorded which). Source of these receptors: a young man who had mild COVID-19 (a few samples of this study predate the infection). Cell type and time point are not known. The CDR3 runs from the conserved cysteine through the conserved F or W. Fields, in order: clone size, D gene, J gene, V gene, CDR3 DNA, CDR3 protein. A D gene is named only where the DNA matches it firmly. For some rows the clone size is stated as once, few or many, or as a class when expanded; others skip it.

>NA|TRBD1|TRBJ1-1|TRBV29-1
TGCAGCGTTACCGGACCAGGGGGAGGACGCACTGAAGCTTTCTTT
CSVTGPGGGRTEAFF
>few|NA|TRBJ2-1|TRBV4-1
TGCGCCAGCAGCCAGGTGGGGGCGATTGAGCAGTTCTTC
CASSQVGAIEQFF
>NA|NA|TRBJ1-3|TRBV10-3
TGTGCCATCAGTGATGGGACTAGCTCTGGAAACACCATATATTTT
CAISDGTSSGNTIYF
>NA|NA|TRBJ2-1|TRBV29-1
TGCAGCGTTGCCTCGGCGTTGGCAACTTACAATGAGCAGTTCTTC
CSVASALATYNEQFF
>NA|NA|TRBJ1-1|TRBV20-1
TGCAGCGCGCCGCCCAGGGGACCTGGCACTGAAGCTTTCTTT
CSAPPRGPGTEAFF
>once|NA|TRBJ2-7|TRBV1
TGCACCAGCAGCCAAGAGAGCCAGTCCTACGAGCAGTACTTC
CTSSQESQSYEQYF
>NA|TRBD1|TRBJ2-7|TRBV5-1
TGCGCCAGCAGCCTCGGGACAGGGGAAGAGCAGTACTTC
CASSLGTGEEQYF
>NA|TRBD1|TRBJ2-3|TRBV19
TGTGCCAGTAGTATGACAGGGGGCTACACAGATACGCAGTATTTT
CASSMTGGYTDTQYF
>few|TRBD1|TRBJ1-5|TRBV7-2
TGTGCCAGCAGCTCACAGGGGGCTGAGCAGCCCCAGCATTTT
CASSSQGAEQPQHF
>few|TRBD1|TRBJ1-2|TRBV20-1
TGCAGTGCTAGAGGACAGGGCGATACGTATGGCTACACCTTC
CSARGQGDTYGYTF
>NA|TRBD1|TRBJ1-5|TRBV27
TGTGCCAGCAGTTTCGGCAGGGGGAATCAGCCCCAGCATTTT
CASSFGRGNQPQHF
>NA|NA|TRBJ2-5|TRBV4-1
TGCGCCAGCAGGCAAGGAGACATAATCGGGGAGACCCAGTACTTC
CASRQGDIIGETQYF
>few|NA|TRBJ2-1|TRBV18
TGTGCCAGCTCAGAGGCGACTACCTACAATGAGCAGTTCTTC
CASSEATTYNEQFF
>few|TRBD1|TRBJ1-1|TRBV6-5
TGTGCCAGCAGTTACTCGATACGTGCACAGGGGTCGACTGAAGCTTTCTTT
CASSYSIRAQGSTEAFF
>few|NA|TRBJ1-5|TRBV7-2
TGTGCCAGCAGCGCCGGACCTTCGGCGAGTCAGCCCCAGCATTTT
CASSAGPSASQPQHF
>NA|NA|TRBJ2-3|TRBV15
TGTGCCACCAGCCGTTTAGGGACCCCGGCGGATACGCAGTATTTT
CATSRLGTPADTQYF
>few|TRBD1|TRBJ1-4|TRBV6-5
TGTGCCAGCGGGACAGGGACTAATGAAAAACTGTTTTTT
CASGTGTNEKLFF
>NA|TRBD2|TRBJ2-7|TRBV7-3
TGTGCCAGCAGCTTAGATCCTAGCGGAAAGTACGAGCAGTACTTC
CASSLDPSGKYEQYF
>few|NA|TRBJ2-7|TRBV12-3/TRBV12-4
TGTGCCAGCATGGGGGGCAGACCGTACTTC
CASMGGRPYF
>NA|TRBD2|TRBJ2-3|TRBV9
TGTGCCAGCAGCGGTAGCGGACTAGGAGATACGCAGTATTTT
CASSGSGLGDTQYF
>few|NA|TRBJ1-5|TRBV6-2/TRBV6-3
TGTGCCAGCATCGGGCGCGAAGGTCAGCCCCAGCATTTT
CASIGREGQPQHF
>NA|TRBD1|TRBJ2-7|TRBV11-3
TGTGCCAGCAGCAGCCGGGACAGCCCCTACGAGCAGTACTTC
CASSSRDSPYEQYF
>many|NA|TRBJ2-1|TRBV5-1
TGCGCCAGCAGCTTGGAAGGGGCTACTGAGAATGAGCAGTTCTTC
CASSLEGATENEQFF
>NA|NA|TRBJ1-3|TRBV30
TGTGCCTGGAGTAGTTGGGGGGGACCCTCTGGAAACACCATATATTTT
CAWSSWGGPSGNTIYF
>few|TRBD2|TRBJ2-3|TRBV7-2
TGTGCCAGCAGCTCTCTAGCGGGAGCTGTCACAGATACGCAGTATTTT
CASSSLAGAVTDTQYF
>many|TRBD1|TRBJ2-3|TRBV29-1
TGCAGCGTTGAAGGACAGGGGGCAGATACGCAGTATTTT
CSVEGQGADTQYF
>many|NA|TRBJ2-1|TRBV4-3
TGCGCCAGCAGCCAAGATTGGGGTCAGGGTGTCAATGAGCAGTTCTTC
CASSQDWGQGVNEQFF
>NA|NA|TRBJ2-1|TRBV4-2
TGTGCCAGCAGCCAAGAGGGGACTCAAATTTACAATGAGCAGTTCTTC
CASSQEGTQIYNEQFF
>many|TRBD1|TRBJ1-6|TRBV5-1
TGCGCCAGCAGCGAGCGACAGGGTGGTAGTTCACCCCTCCACTTT
CASSERQGGSSPLHF
>once|NA|TRBJ2-2|TRBV15
TGTGCCACCAGCAGAGGGAACAGGGACACCGGGGAGCTGTTTTTT
CATSRGNRDTGELFF
>few|NA|TRBJ2-5|TRBV7-3
TGTGCCAGCAGCTTACAGGGGATCGGAGAGACCCAGTACTTC
CASSLQGIGETQYF
>NA|NA|TRBJ2-5|TRBV5-1
TGCGCCAGCAGCTTGGCCCCGGGCCTGGCAGGAGAGACCCAGTACTTC
CASSLAPGLAGETQYF
>few|NA|TRBJ2-3|TRBV25-1
TGTGCCAGCAGACGGACAGCTTCCACAGATACGCAGTATTTT
CASRRTASTDTQYF
>NA|NA|TRBJ2-2|TRBV7-9
TGTGCCAGCAACTCTCAGGGTCCGGCCGGGGAGCTGTTTTTT
CASNSQGPAGELFF
>NA|NA|TRBJ2-1|TRBV24-1
TGTGCCACCGCTGGGGAGGTTGGGGGACGGAGCTCCTACAATGAGCAGTTCTTC
CATAGEVGGRSSYNEQFF
>NA|NA|TRBJ1-2|TRBV6-2/TRBV6-3
TGTGCCTCAGAGAGTAACGATGGCTACACCTTC
CASESNDGYTF
>few|NA|TRBJ1-5|TRBV10-3
TGTGCCGCTTCGTTGAGCGGGGTCGAGCCCCAGCATTTT
CAASLSGVEPQHF
>few|TRBD1|TRBJ1-2|TRBV5-1
TGCGCCAGCAGCTTGACTCGACAGGGGGGAAACTATGGCTACACCTTC
CASSLTRQGGNYGYTF
>few|NA|TRBJ2-5|TRBV12-3/TRBV12-4
TGTGCCAGCAGTTTACGGGCCGAGACCCAGTACTTC
CASSLRAETQYF
>NA|TRBD1|TRBJ2-7|TRBV7-9
TGTGCCACCCAGGGACAGGGGTCCCGGGAGCAGTACTTC
CATQGQGSREQYF
>NA|NA|TRBJ2-7|TRBV12-3/TRBV12-4
TGTGCCAGCAGTTTAACGCTGCCAACCCGAAGTTCCTACGAGCAGTACTTC
CASSLTLPTRSSYEQYF
>few|NA|TRBJ1-2|TRBV12-3/TRBV12-4
TGTGCCAGCAGTCCCAGTTCATTCGATGGCTACACCTTC
CASSPSSFDGYTF
>few|NA|TRBJ1-2|TRBV4-1
TGCGCCAGCAGCCAGTGGGACCCGGGTATCAACTATGGCTACACCTTC
CASSQWDPGINYGYTF
>many|NA|TRBJ1-6|TRBV18
TGTGCCAGCTCTCTAAGCGTGGGGGAAAATTCACCCCTCCACTTT
CASSLSVGENSPLHF
>few|NA|TRBJ1-1|TRBV29-1
TGCAGCTCAACAGACCCCGTCGAAGCTTTCTTT
CSSTDPVEAFF
>NA|NA|TRBJ2-3|TRBV11-2
TGTGCCAGCAGCTTAAAAGCCACAGATACGCAGTATTTT
CASSLKATDTQYF
>few|NA|TRBJ1-1|TRBV5-1
TGCGCCAGCAGCGGGAGGGGGAGGAGGGCTGAAGCTTTCTTT
CASSGRGRRAEAFF
>NA|NA|TRBJ2-1|TRBV7-2
TGTGCCAGCAGCCAAGACTGGAGCTCCTACAATGAGCAGTTCTTC
CASSQDWSSYNEQFF
>NA|NA|TRBJ2-3|TRBV7-2
TGTGCCAGCAGCCCCAAGGGGGTTAGCACAGATACGCAGTATTTT
CASSPKGVSTDTQYF
>NA|NA|TRBJ2-1|TRBV24-1
TGTGCCACCAGTGATTTTAGACATCCCTACAATGAGCAGTTCTTC
CATSDFRHPYNEQFF